The next 21 T cell receptor beta chains were all read from a single sample in a study of blood T cell repertoires in COVID-19. Generated by immunoSEQ multiplex PCR, the TCRdb table keeps only in-frame clones and is missing some. This table holds approximately 250,000 clones, approximately 88% found once. Sequencing was performed on PBMCs or T cells enriched from blood (not recorded which). The receptors shown here come from a woman aged 25-40 years who had recovered from COVID-19.

This chain connects TRBV4-1 to TRBJ2-3; 13 bases map to TRBD2. This CDR3 spans 16 amino acids. Germline loops: CDR1 MGHRA, CDR2 YSYEKL. J was trimmed by 6 bases and V by 4 bases; bases with no gene match: 7. The CDR3 DNA is TGCGCCAGCAGCCCGAGGACTAGCGGGAGATGGGATACGCAGTATTTT. It is translated as CASSPRTSGRWDTQYF.

This rearrangement joins TRBV5-1 to TRBJ2-7; D is perhaps TRBD2 (5 bases). Per the germline V gene, CDR1 is SGHRS and CDR2 is YFSETQ. The V end was cut by 0 bases, the J end by 0 bases, with 7 bases between. The CDR3 is 14 amino acids. CDR3 sequence: CASSLDAGSYEQYF. The CDR3 DNA sequence: TGCGCCAGCAGCTTGGATGCGGGCTCCTACGAGCAGTACTTC.

The chain carries TRBV5-1 and TRBJ2-7; 14 bases agree with TRBD2. V shed 5 bases and J 0 bases; nucleotides not matched to a gene: 7. Germline V gene sequence: CDR1 SGHRS, CDR2 YFSETQ. CDR3 size: 17 residues. The CDR3 sequence: CASRPGLAGAFSYEQYF. The CDR3 region has the DNA TGCGCCAGCAGGCCGGGACTAGCGGGGGCCTTCTCCTACGAGCAGTACTTC.

A single count supports this clone. The chain has TRBV9 and TRBJ2-1; 12 nucleotides agree with TRBD1. The CDR3 runs to 16 residues. Germline loops: CDR1 SGDLS, CDR2 YYNGEE. Trimming removed 5 bases from V and 4 bases from J; junction bases left unmatched: 7. The CDR3 loop is CASSKGTGGIYNEQFF. The DNA of the CDR3 is TGTGCCAGCAGTAAGGGGACAGGGGGCATTTACAATGAGCAGTTCTTC. Drawing the rest from reference TRBV9 and TRBJ2-1, the complete variable domain is DSGVTQTPKHLITATGQRVTLRCSPRSGDLSVYWYQQSLDQGLQFLIQYYNGEERAKGNILERFSAQQFPDLHSELNLSSLELGDSALYFCASSKGTGGIYNEQFFGPGTRLTVL.

The chain employs TRBV9 and TRBJ2-1; no clear D gene. The ends were cut back, 2 bases at V and 1 base at J, with 4 bases in the middle. CDR1 and CDR2 from the germline V gene are SGDLS and YYNGEE. The CDR3 spans 13 residues. The CDR3 DNA reads TGTGCCAGCAGCGTGAGGTCCTACAATGAGCAGTTCTTC. It encodes CASSVRSYNEQFF.

This sequence joins TRBV29-1 and TRBJ2-1; TRBD2 agrees at 14 bases. Germline lookup yields CDR1 SQVTM and CDR2 ANQGSEA. CDR3 length: 15 amino acids. Unmatched junction bases numbered 9, after V lost 7 bases and J lost 7 bases. Here the CDR3 reads CSAGPGLAGVNEQFF. The CDR3 DNA is TGCAGCGCAGGACCGGGACTAGCGGGAGTAAATGAGCAGTTCTTC.

The chain combines TRBV7-9 with TRBJ1-1; perhaps TRBD1 as D (5 bases). Germline loops: CDR1 SEHNR, CDR2 FQNEAQ (reference sequence). V was trimmed by 5 bases and J by 3 bases, leaving 16 bases between them. This CDR3 region has 15 residues. This CDR3 reads CASSPWGVSDTEAFF. The CDR3 DNA follows: TGTGCCAGCAGCCCCTGGGGGGTATCGGACACTGAAGCTTTCTTT.

This rearrangement joins TRBV28 to TRBJ2-7, with 7 bases identical to TRBD1. This CDR3 has 15 amino acids. Germline V gene lookup returns CDR1 MDHEN and CDR2 SYDVKM. V shed 7 bases and J 4 bases; nucleotides not matched to a gene: 13. CDR3 in DNA: TGTGCCAGCACCCACGCCCCGGACAGGTCATACGAGCAGTACTTC. Translating it yields CASTHAPDRSYEQYF.

The rearrangement uses TRBV13 and TRBJ2-5; 8 bases map to TRBD2. The junction had 7 bases not matched to a gene; V was cut back by 2 bases and J by 5 bases. CDR3 length: 15 residues. Germline V CDR1 and CDR2: PRHDT, FYEKMQ (reference sequence). This CDR3 is CASSLSGGAVETQYF. The CDR3 DNA is TGTGCCAGCAGCTTATCGGGGGGGGCTGTCGAGACCCAGTACTTC.

CDR3 protein: CASSSSGTSGGKDNEQFF. CDR3 nucleotides: TGTGCCAGCAGCTCCTCGGGGACTAGCGGGGGAAAGGACAATGAGCAGTTCTTC. V is TRBV11-3 and J is TRBJ2-1, with 14 bases aligning to TRBD2. Germline assignment: CDR1 SGHNT and CDR2 YENEEA. The junction had 10 bases not matched to a gene; V was cut back by 4 bases and J by 5 bases. This CDR3 is built from 18 residues.

CDR3 nucleotide sequence: TGTGCCAGCAGTTACTCTTGGACGGGAAGGAATTCACCCCTCCACTTT. This translates into CASSYSWTGRNSPLHF. The rearrangement joins TRBV6-5 to TRBJ1-6, with D unclear. Per the germline V gene, CDR1 is MNHEY and CDR2 is SVGAGI. Trimming took 0 bases from V and 7 from J, leaving 13 bases between them. This CDR3 contains 16 residues.

The CDR3: CASVDRASNQPQHF. The CDR3 DNA sequence: TGTGCCAGCGTGGACAGAGCTAGCAATCAGCCCCAGCATTTT. The chain couples TRBV25-1 to TRBJ1-5, with D possibly being TRBD1 (6 bases). Germline V gene lookup returns CDR1 MGHDK and CDR2 SYGVNS. Deletions cut 8 bases from V and 0 bases from J, with 11 bases between. CDR3 size: 14 residues.

The V call is TRBV9, the J call TRBJ2-1; D unclear. CDR3 length: 14 residues. Per germline, CDR1 SGDLS and CDR2 YYNGEE. V lost 0 bases and J lost 9, with 13 bases in between. CDR3 sequence (DNA): TGTGCCAGCAGCGTAGTCTCCATGGTCGGTGAGCAGTTCTTC. Translating it yields CASSVVSMVGEQFF.

The V call is TRBV9, the J call TRBJ2-6, with 7 bases aligning to TRBD1. This CDR3 has 19 residues. J gave up 1 base and V 3 bases, and 13 bases lay outside the gene matches. Germline CDR1 and CDR2: SGDLS and YYNGEE. This CDR3 reads CASSGWKGQPSSGANVLTF. CDR3 in DNA: TGTGCCAGCAGCGGGTGGAAGGGACAGCCTAGTTCTGGGGCCAACGTCCTGACTTTC.

The chain uses TRBV27 and TRBJ2-2; 10 nucleotides agree with TRBD1. Germline CDR1 and CDR2: MNHEY and SMNVEV (reference sequence). The V segment lost 5 bases and the J segment 3 bases; nucleotides outside the gene matches: 6. This CDR3 region has 16 residues. The CDR3: CASSTRTGGDTGELFF. The CDR3 DNA sequence: TGTGCCAGCAGTACGCGGACAGGGGGGGACACCGGGGAGCTGTTTTTT.

This clone is a singleton in its sample. This rearrangement joins TRBV9 to TRBJ2-5, with 8 bases that match TRBD1. Germline CDR1 SGDLS, CDR2 YYNGEE. This CDR3 is built from 15 residues. J lost 5 bases, V lost 3 bases, and 9 bases had no gene match. CDR3 sequence reads: CASSGQGHPTETQYF. CDR3 in DNA: TGTGCCAGCAGCGGACAGGGGCACCCTACGGAGACCCAGTACTTC.

CDR3 bases: TGTGCCAGCAGTTTGCTCGGGACAGGGGGCCGTAATGAGCAGTTCTTC. It specifies CASSLLGTGGRNEQFF. J is TRBJ2-1 and V is TRBV27, with 12 bases identical to TRBD1. V was pared by 3 bases and J by 7 bases, with 7 bases of the junction left unmatched. The CDR3 has 16 residues. Germline-derived CDR1 and CDR2 are MNHEY and SMNVEV (reference sequence).

This sequence joins TRBV29-1 and TRBJ1-2; D uncertain. This CDR3 spans 17 amino acids. Trimming left V 0 bases short and J 4 bases short, with 21 bases between. Germline assignment: CDR1 SQVTM and CDR2 ANQGSEA. As DNA, the CDR3 is TGCAGCGTTGAAGATCTGAGGGCCCATACGCGGACCTATGGCTACACCTTC. Protein sequence: CSVEDLRAHTRTYGYTF.

The V call is TRBV21-1, the J call TRBJ1-6; the table's D call of TRBD1 was not tested on the DNA. TRBV21-1 is flagged as a pseudogene. This CDR3 comprises 18 residues. CDR3 nucleotide sequence: TGTGCCAGCAGCCTACGGACAGGGGGAAGCTCCTATAATTCACCCCTCCACTTT. This sequence encodes CASSLRTGGSSYNSPLHF.

The rearrangement links TRBV27 to TRBJ2-1; perhaps TRBD2 as D (5 bases). The CDR3 sequence is 13 residues long. CDR1 is MNHEY, CDR2 SMNVEV, per germline (reference sequence). With 8 bases removed from V and 5 bases from J, the gap between germline ends came to 13 bases. As DNA, the CDR3 is TGTGCCAGCGCTTCCGGAGGAAACAATGAGCAGTTCTTC. Residues: CASASGGNNEQFF.

Notes on this clone: Other nucleotide sequences from this sample produce the same CDR3. The chain recombines TRBV19 with TRBJ1-5; no definite D call. CDR3 length: 16 residues. The germline CDR1 and CDR2 sequences are LNHDA and SQIVND (reference sequence). V gave up 5 bases and J gave up 1 base, with 15 bases separating them. Here the CDR3 reads CASSESEAGSNQPQHF. The CDR3 region has the DNA TGTGCCAGTAGTGAAAGTGAGGCGGGCAGCAATCAGCCCCAGCATTTT.